Below are 18 T cell receptor beta chains sequenced from a single sample in a study of blood T cells in healthy people across ages. Through a sample-barcoded 5' primer and a J-beta primer mix, a second PCR was run for roughly 7 to 11 cycles. TCRdb called the 5' RACE reads again in MiXCR, with one record for every CDR3 protein. Among approximately 1.5 million distinct CDR3 sequences, around 40% were seen once, and the ten largest hold 4%. Specimen: blood. These receptors all come from a woman aged 18-30 years in good health.

The J gene is TRBJ2-2, the V gene TRBV2; D is perhaps TRBD2 (7 bases). CDR1 and CDR2 from the germline V gene are SNHLY and FYNNEI. The CDR3 has 16 residues. Trimming removed 7 bases from V and 0 bases from J, with 15 bases in between. The CDR3 protein is CASTGGGAANTGELFF. In DNA, the CDR3 is TGTGCCAGCACCGGAGGGGGGGCGGCGAACACCGGGGAGCTGTTTTTT.

V is TRBV4-3 and J is TRBJ1-1; TRBD1 is a possible D gene (6 bases). Per the germline V gene, CDR1 is LGHNA and CDR2 is YSLEER. The V end lost 0 bases, the J end lost 3 bases, and 11 bases lay between the germline ends. CDR3 size: 15 residues. For the CDR3, the DNA is TGCGCCAGCAGCCAAGATCCAGGACAGTACACTGAAGCTTTCTTT. This translates into CASSQDPGQYTEAFF.

The sample holds a few counts of this clonotype. This rearrangement joins TRBV7-2 to TRBJ1-1, with D perhaps TRBD1 (6 bases). The germline gives CDR1 SGHTA, CDR2 FQGNSA. V was cut by 1 base and J by 2 bases, with 11 bases left in between. This CDR3 has 15 amino acids. CDR3 loop: CASSLEQGINTEAFF. CDR3 bases: TGTGCCAGCAGCTTAGAACAGGGAATCAACACTGAAGCTTTCTTT. The full variable domain, completed using reference TRBV7-2 and TRBJ1-1, is GAGVSQSPSNKVTEKGKDVELRCDPISGHTALYWYRQSLGQGLEFLIYFQGNSAPDKSGLPSDRFSAERTGGSVSTLTIQRTQQEDSAVYLCASSLEQGINTEAFFGQGTRLTVV.

The CDR3 region has the DNA TGCGCCAGCAGCTTGGAAGGACTAGCGGGCCTCAGGGATACGCAGTATTTT. It is translated as CASSLEGLAGLRDTQYF. The chain links TRBV5-1 to TRBJ2-3, with 11 nucleotides matching TRBD2. Germline V gives CDR1 SGHRS, CDR2 YFSETQ. The CDR3 sequence is 17 residues long. V was clipped by 0 bases and J by 6 bases; unmatched bases: 9.

Concerning this clonotype: A much larger clonotype is one base distant, so this may be a read error. This chain connects TRBV5-1 to TRBJ2-3, with D uncertain. The CDR3 extends over 15 amino acids. Germline V gives CDR1 SGHRS, CDR2 YFSETQ. V dropped 3 bases and J dropped 2 bases, with 13 bases sitting between them. CDR3 loop: CASSSTRGSTDTQYF. DNA of the CDR3: TGCGCCAGCAGCTCCACCCGTGGGTCCACAGATACGCAGTATTTT.

This clonotype was counted between two and nine times. This chain links TRBV6-1 with TRBJ2-2; D perhaps matches TRBD2 (5 bases). Looked up from germline, CDR1 is MNHNS and CDR2 is SASEGT. This CDR3 region has 15 residues. V lost 2 bases to trimming and J lost 7 bases, with 14 bases between them. The CDR3 nucleotides are TGTGCCAGCAGTGAATATCCTAGCTATGGCGGGGAGCTGTTTTTT. It encodes CASSEYPSYGGELFF.

This chain uses TRBV7-2 with TRBJ1-1; 7 nucleotides agree with TRBD1. The trim removed 5 bases at V and 2 bases at J, leaving 11 bases unmatched. This CDR3 spans 16 amino acids. CDR1 SGHTA and CDR2 FQGNSA come from the germline V gene. CDR3 amino acids: CASSRMGQFKNTEAFF. In DNA, the CDR3 is TGTGCCAGCAGCCGCATGGGACAGTTTAAAAACACTGAAGCTTTCTTT.

V and J are TRBV10-3 and TRBJ1-4; 9 nucleotides align to TRBD1. This CDR3 has 12 amino acids. V trimming: 8 bases; J trimming: 7 bases; junction bases outside the gene matches: 2. Per the germline V gene, CDR1 is ENHRY and CDR2 is SYGVKD. The CDR3 bases are TGTGCCATCGGGACAGGGTTTGAAAAACTGTTTTTT. Translated: CAIGTGFEKLFF.

The J gene is TRBJ2-1, the V gene TRBV4-3; a possible D gene is TRBD1 (6 bases). The J call may be in error: the DNA end matches TRBJ2-7 better. Germline CDR1 is LGHNA and CDR2 is YSLEER. CDR3 length: 18 amino acids. CDR3 nucleotides: TGCGCCAGCAGCCAAGATATGGAGGTGACAGGTCGGTCCGGCGAGCAGTACTTC. Protein sequence: CASSQDMEVTGRSGEQYF.

The chain recombines TRBV10-3 with TRBJ1-2; weak D call: TRBD1 (5 bases). The V end was cut by 8 bases, the J end by 4 bases, with 17 bases between. The CDR3 has 14 amino acids. Germline CDR1 reads ENHRY; CDR2 reads SYGVKD. DNA of the CDR3: TGTGCCATCGGAGACCCCCAGGGAAGCTATGGCTACACCTTC. This gives the protein CAIGDPQGSYGYTF.

CDR3 region: CASSVGGMGRPYNEQFF. The CDR3 DNA is TGTGCCAGCAGCGTGGGGGGGATGGGCAGGCCGTACAATGAGCAGTTCTTC. The chain carries TRBV9 and TRBJ2-1; TRBD2 aligns across 7 bases. With 2 bases clipped from V and 4 bases from J, the junction kept 12 bases outside the gene matches. The CDR3 runs to 17 residues. Germline assignment: CDR1 SGDLS and CDR2 YYNGEE. The full variable domain, completed using reference TRBV9 and TRBJ2-1, is DSGVTQTPKHLITATGQRVTLRCSPRSGDLSVYWYQQSLDQGLQFLIQYYNGEERAKGNILERFSAQQFPDLHSELNLSSLELGDSALYFCASSVGGMGRPYNEQFFGPGTRLTVL.

A few counts support this clonotype. The V and J genes are TRBV20-1 and TRBJ2-5, with D uncertain. The V gene lost 0 bases and the J gene lost 3 bases, with 11 bases spanning the gap. This CDR3 is built from 14 residues. The germline V gene has CDR1 DFQATT and CDR2 SNEGSKA (reference sequence). The CDR3: CSARDPRREETQYF. The CDR3 DNA reads as TGCAGTGCTAGAGACCCCCGAAGAGAAGAGACCCAGTACTTC.

The V call is TRBV9, the J call TRBJ1-1, with no clear D. Germline V CDR1 and CDR2: SGDLS, YYNGEE. V dropped 3 bases and J dropped 1 base, with 7 bases sitting between them. The CDR3 has 13 amino acids. The CDR3 loop is CASSGVSNTEAFF. Here the CDR3 DNA reads TGTGCCAGCAGCGGAGTGTCGAACACTGAAGCTTTCTTT. Filled out from reference TRBV9 and TRBJ1-1, the complete variable domain reads DSGVTQTPKHLITATGQRVTLRCSPRSGDLSVYWYQQSLDQGLQFLIQYYNGEERAKGNILERFSAQQFPDLHSELNLSSLELGDSALYFCASSGVSNTEAFFGQGTRLTVV.

The chain joins TRBV20-1 to TRBJ2-7; TRBD1 agrees at 8 bases. The CDR3 loop spans 15 amino acids. CDR1 is DFQATT and CDR2 is SNEGSKA in the germline V gene (reference sequence). Trimming took 2 bases from V and 0 from J; bases not matched to a gene: 6. CDR3 DNA sequence: TGCAGTGCTAGAAGCGGACAGGGAGTCTCCTACGAGCAGTACTTC. Amino acids: CSARSGQGVSYEQYF.

CDR3 in amino acids: CSARDSELAGGEQFF. CDR3 coding DNA: TGCAGTGCTAGAGACTCGGAGCTAGCGGGAGGAGAGCAGTTCTTC. The chain carries TRBV20-1 and TRBJ2-1; 11 bases match TRBD2. V lost 0 bases, J lost 10 bases, and 8 bases stayed unmatched. The CDR3 runs 15 residues. CDR1 is DFQATT and CDR2 is SNEGSKA in the germline V gene (reference sequence).

This clonotype occurred a few times. The J gene is TRBJ2-3, the V gene TRBV4-3; maybe TRBD1 (6 bases). The length of the CDR3 is 16 residues. CDR1 LGHNA and CDR2 YSLEER come from the germline V gene. V was cut by 1 base and J by 2 bases, with 13 bases left in between. The chain's CDR3 is CASSQGPGDHTDTQYF. The CDR3 DNA is TGCGCCAGCAGCCAAGGACCAGGGGACCACACAGATACGCAGTATTTT.

This clonotype was detected a few times. The chain combines TRBV7-9 with TRBJ1-1, with 7 bases that match TRBD1. This CDR3 has 14 residues. V lost 2 bases, J lost 4 bases, and 4 bases stayed unmatched. CDR1 and CDR2 (germline): SEHNR, FQNEAQ (reference sequence). The chain's CDR3 is CASSLNSGGTEAFF. The CDR3 DNA follows: TGTGCCAGCAGCTTAAATTCAGGGGGCACTGAAGCTTTCTTT. The full variable domain, in which reference TRBV7-9 and TRBJ1-1 provide the parts outside the CDR3, is DTGVSQNPRHKITKRGQNVTFRCDPISEHNRLYWYRQTLGQGPEFLTYFQNEAQLEKSRLLSDRFSAERPKGSFSTLEIQRTEQGDSAMYLCASSLNSGGTEAFFGQGTRLTVV.

V is TRBV6-5 and J is TRBJ2-2; D is possibly TRBD1 (6 bases). The CDR3 sequence is 13 residues long. V was shortened by 10 bases and J by 1 base, with 10 bases between the two germline ends. Per the germline V gene, CDR1 is MNHEY and CDR2 is SVGAGI. This CDR3 is CATTGWNTGELFF. CDR3 nucleotide sequence: TGTGCCACCACAGGGTGGAACACCGGGGAGCTGTTTTTT.